A single sample gave rise to the 25 T cell receptor beta chains below, sequenced in a study of blood T cells in healthy people across ages. Alongside a J-beta primer mix, a sample-barcoded 5' primer served in a second PCR lasting about 7 to 12 cycles. From the 5' RACE reads, TCRdb called clonotypes with MiXCR, one entry per CDR3 protein. In the table there are fewer than 750,000 distinct CDR3 sequences, around half of which are singletons. Material: blood. The receptors here all came from an elderly man in good health.

This clonotype was observed a few times. This chain connects TRBV4-3 to TRBJ1-2; 7 bases are a match to TRBD1. Germline V gene data show CDR1 as LGHNA and CDR2 as YSLEER. The V and J ends lost 1 base and 4 bases, in that order; junction bases with no gene match: 3. The CDR3 runs to 14 residues. The CDR3 DNA reads TGCGCCAGCAGCCAAGGACAGGGTACCTATGGCTACACCTTC. It specifies CASSQGQGTYGYTF.

The sample holds a few counts of this clonotype. The chain uses TRBV12-5 and TRBJ2-1; TRBD1 aligns across 7 bases. The V gene end was trimmed by 3 bases and the J gene end by 4 bases; junction bases not matched to a gene: 9. This CDR3 contains 16 residues. The V gene's germline CDR1 is LGHNT and CDR2 FRNRAP. The CDR3 DNA reads TGTGCTAGTGGTTTTTCCAGGGGGTGGAAATACAATGAGCAGTTCTTC. Protein: CASGFSRGWKYNEQFF. Combining the CDR3 with reference TRBV12-5 and TRBJ2-1 gives the whole variable domain DARVTQTPRHKVTEMGQEVTMRCQPILGHNTVFWYRQTMMQGLELLAYFRNRAPLDDSGMPKDRFSAEMPDATLATLKIQPSEPRDSAVYFCASGFSRGWKYNEQFFGPGTRLTVL.

This clonotype was detected only a few times. The rearrangement joins TRBV7-2 to TRBJ2-7; 9 bases line up with TRBD2. Germline V gene sequence: CDR1 SGHTA, CDR2 FQGNSA. The CDR3 length is 14 residues. J lost 3 bases, V lost 4 bases, and 4 bases had no gene match. The CDR3 DNA reads as TGTGCCAGCAGCTCGACGACTAGCGGCTACGAGCAGTACTTC. This sequence encodes CASSSTTSGYEQYF.

This clonotype was found a few times. Written as DNA, the CDR3 is TGTGCCAGCAGCCTAGACGGGAGACTAGCGGCCTACGAGCAGTACTTC. Translated, it gives CASSLDGRLAAYEQYF. The J gene is TRBJ2-7, the V gene TRBV7-9, with 9 nucleotides matching TRBD2. Germline V CDR1 and CDR2: SEHNR, FQNEAQ (reference sequence). The CDR3 has 16 amino acids. With V trimmed by 5 bases and J by 2 bases, 10 bases remained unmatched.

This clonotype was detected many times. The chain links TRBV5-1 to TRBJ2-1; 9 bases are shared with TRBD2. Trimming took 2 bases from V and 7 from J; bases not matched to a gene: 1. The CDR3 is made up of 13 amino acids. The germline CDR1 and CDR2 sequences are SGHRS and YFSETQ. The CDR3 DNA sequence: TGCGCCAGCAGCTTTAGCGGGGGAAATGAGCAGTTCTTC. This encodes CASSFSGGNEQFF.

This clonotype was seen only a few times. The chain links TRBV30 to TRBJ2-3, with TRBD2 matching over 7 bases. Germline CDR1 reads GTSNPN; CDR2 reads SVGIG (reference sequence). V was pared by 3 bases and J by 2 bases, with 8 bases of the junction left unmatched. This CDR3 has 15 residues. The CDR3: CAWRKLATPTDTQYF. The CDR3 region has the DNA TGTGCCTGGAGGAAACTAGCGACCCCCACAGATACGCAGTATTTT.

The chain employs TRBV7-2 and TRBJ1-2; TRBD1 matches 7 bases. The CDR3 is made up of 18 amino acids. V was pared by 1 base and J by 2 bases, with 13 bases of the junction left unmatched. Germline V CDR1 and CDR2: SGHTA, FQGNSA. CDR3 region: CASSLGQIPGQRNYGYTF. The DNA of the CDR3 is TGTGCCAGCAGCTTAGGACAGATCCCGGGACAGAGAAACTATGGCTACACCTTC.

This clonotype was seen a handful of times. The V and J genes are TRBV29-1 and TRBJ2-5; no clear D gene. The CDR3 covers 10 residues. V was shortened by 7 bases and J by 5 bases, with 8 bases between the two germline ends. Germline CDR1 and CDR2: SQVTM and ANQGSEA. CDR3 sequence (DNA): TGCAGCGGTCAGTGGGAGACCCAGTACTTC. It yields the protein CSGQWETQYF. The whole variable domain, filled in from reference TRBV29-1 and TRBJ2-5, reads SAVISQKPSRDICQRGTSLTIQCQVDSQVTMMFWYRQQPGQSLTLIATANQGSEATYESGFVIDKFPISRPNLTFSTLTVSNMSPEDSSIYLCSGQWETQYFGPGTRLLVL.

Ten or more counts support this clonotype. The V call is TRBV6-5, the J call TRBJ2-1; D possibly corresponds to TRBD2 (6 bases). This CDR3 spans 16 amino acids. Germline V gene data show CDR1 as MNHEY and CDR2 as SVGAGI. Trimming took 0 bases from V and 4 from J, leaving 13 bases between them. The CDR3 DNA sequence: TGTGCCAGCAGTTACTCGAATAGCGGAAGTTACAATGAGCAGTTCTTC. It encodes CASSYSNSGSYNEQFF.

The chain employs TRBV28 and TRBJ2-1; D unclear. Judging by the DNA end, TRBJ2-7 fits better; the J call may be wrong. CDR1 and CDR2 from the germline V gene are MDHEN and SYDVKM. CDR3 length: 14 amino acids. CDR3 coding DNA: TGTGCCAGCAGTTGGCCCAGGCACCACAATGAGCAGTACTTC. It is translated as CASSWPRHHNEQYF.

The chain uses TRBV5-1 and TRBJ1-4; D might be TRBD1 (6 bases). The CDR3 has 14 amino acids. V lost 1 base and J 3 bases, leaving 7 bases between the germline ends. The V gene's germline CDR1 is SGHRS and CDR2 YFSETQ. The CDR3 is CASSLTGPNEKLFF. The DNA for the CDR3 is TGCGCCAGCAGCTTGACAGGGCCTAATGAAAAACTGTTTTTT.

This chain connects TRBV7-2 to TRBJ2-1; 8 nucleotides align to TRBD1. Trimming removed 0 bases from V and 2 bases from J; junction bases left unmatched: 3. The CDR3 is made up of 16 amino acids. Germline CDR1 and CDR2: SGHTA and FQGNSA. CDR3 sequence: CASSLAGQGTYNEQFF. The CDR3 DNA reads TGTGCCAGCAGCTTAGCCGGACAGGGTACCTACAATGAGCAGTTCTTC. Full variable domain (rest looked up from reference TRBV7-2 and TRBJ2-1): GAGVSQSPSNKVTEKGKDVELRCDPISGHTALYWYRQSLGQGLEFLIYFQGNSAPDKSGLPSDRFSAERTGGSVSTLTIQRTQQEDSAVYLCASSLAGQGTYNEQFFGPGTRLTVL.

The V gene is TRBV4-3, the J gene TRBJ2-1, with 8 nucleotides matching TRBD1. Germline V gives CDR1 LGHNA, CDR2 YSLEER. The CDR3 runs to 14 residues. V lost 3 bases to trimming and J lost 8 bases; unmatched junction nucleotides: 6. CDR3 coding DNA: TGCGCCAGCAGCCAGCAAACAGGGGGTCATGAGCAGTTCTTC. Translating gives CASSQQTGGHEQFF.

This chain connects TRBV20-1 to TRBJ1-5; 7 nucleotides match TRBD1. V trimming: 6 bases; J trimming: 0 bases; junction bases outside the gene matches: 8. The CDR3 consists of 15 residues. Per the germline V gene, CDR1 is DFQATT and CDR2 is SNEGSKA (reference sequence). CDR3 region: CSATGASYSNQPQHF. In DNA, the CDR3 is TGCAGTGCCACAGGGGCCTCCTATAGCAATCAGCCCCAGCATTTT.

The chain links TRBV19 to TRBJ2-7, with 8 bases aligning to TRBD1. The CDR3 spans 15 residues. The V and J ends lost 5 bases and 1 base, in that order; junction bases with no gene match: 7. Germline V gene sequence: CDR1 LNHDA, CDR2 SQIVND (reference sequence). The chain's CDR3 is CASSDGRDRSYEQYF. The CDR3 coding sequence is TGTGCCAGTAGTGACGGCCGGGACAGGTCCTACGAGCAGTACTTC.

The V gene is TRBV20-1, the J gene TRBJ1-4, with TRBD1 matching 7 bases. This CDR3 has 14 residues. V was clipped by 1 base and J by 7 bases; unmatched bases: 6. Looked up from germline, CDR1 is DFQATT and CDR2 is SNEGSKA (reference sequence). CDR3 sequence (DNA): TGCAGTGCTAGAGCCCCGGAGGGGGCTGAAAAACTGTTTTTT. This encodes CSARAPEGAEKLFF.

The table lists this clonotype with a few counts. The rearrangement uses TRBV3-1 and TRBJ2-5, with D tentatively TRBD2 (6 bases). Deletions cut 0 bases from V and 4 bases from J, with 12 bases between. The CDR3 is 15 residues long. Germline V gene sequence: CDR1 LGHDT, CDR2 YNNKEL (reference sequence). The CDR3 spells CASSQEKAGRETQYF. CDR3 sequence (DNA): TGTGCCAGCAGCCAAGAGAAAGCCGGGAGAGAGACCCAGTACTTC.

CDR3 DNA: TGTGCCAGCTTGACAGGCCTGAACACTGAAGCTTTCTTT. It yields the protein CASLTGLNTEAFF. The chain joins TRBV6-2 or TRBV6-3 to TRBJ1-1, with a tentative D call TRBD1 (6 bases). Germline CDR1 MNHEY, CDR2 SVGEGT. The CDR3 runs to 13 residues. The V end lost 8 bases, the J end lost 0 bases, and 10 bases lay between the germline ends.

The chain combines TRBV20-1 with TRBJ2-3, with TRBD1 as a possible D gene (6 bases). The CDR3 is 12 residues long. Trimming took off 7 bases at V and 6 bases at J, with 14 bases between the two ends. Germline assignment: CDR1 DFQATT and CDR2 SNEGSKA (reference sequence). CDR3 protein: CSVDRKGDTQYF. The DNA of the CDR3 is TGCAGTGTCGACAGGAAAGGGGATACGCAGTATTTT.

A word on this clonotype: This could be a read error, since a much larger clone is one nucleotide away. The chain couples TRBV12-3 or TRBV12-4 to TRBJ2-1; D perhaps matches TRBD2 (5 bases). V lost 6 bases, J lost 10 bases, and 13 bases lay in between. The CDR3 is 12 residues long. CDR3 bases: TGTGCCAGCAGCGCACGCAGCGGCGAGCAGTTCTTC. Its translation is CASSARSGEQFF.

The gene calls are TRBV7-9 and TRBJ2-1, with TRBD1 matching 7 bases. Germline V gene sequence: CDR1 SEHNR, CDR2 FQNEAQ (reference sequence). The CDR3 length is 15 residues. With 5 bases clipped from V and 7 bases from J, the junction kept 11 bases outside the gene matches. CDR3 residues: CASSPPGQQKNEQFF. The DNA for the CDR3 is TGTGCCAGCAGCCCACCGGGACAGCAGAAAAATGAGCAGTTCTTC.

V usage is TRBV10-3 and J usage is TRBJ2-1; 10 bases align to TRBD2. The CDR3 consists of 15 residues. Germline assignment: CDR1 ENHRY and CDR2 SYGVKD. After removal of 6 bases from V and 6 bases from J, the junction contained 8 bases not matched to a gene. CDR3 coding DNA: TGTGCCATCAGCTCAGGACTAGCGGACCTCAATGAGCAGTTCTTC. This gives the protein CAISSGLADLNEQFF.

This chain uses TRBV27 with TRBJ2-7; TRBD2 agrees at 10 bases. Germline V lookup: CDR1 MNHEY, CDR2 SMNVEV (reference sequence). CDR3 size: 17 residues. The junction had 9 bases not matched to a gene; V was cut back by 0 bases and J by 4 bases. The CDR3 DNA sequence: TGTGCCAGCAGTTTATCCTCCGGACTAGCGGAAATATACGAGCAGTACTTC. Amino acid sequence: CASSLSSGLAEIYEQYF.

The rearrangement links TRBV9 to TRBJ2-1; D unresolved. Per the germline V gene, CDR1 is SGDLS and CDR2 is YYNGEE. V lost 1 base to trimming and J lost 13 bases, with 18 bases between them. The CDR3 is 14 residues long. CDR3 region: CASSVTKDGETQFF. CDR3 nucleotide sequence: TGTGCCAGCAGCGTAACCAAAGATGGAGAGACCCAGTTCTTC.

In regard to this clonotype: A much larger clone lies one base from this, so it may be a read error. The chain carries TRBV10-3 and TRBJ2-5, with TRBD2 identical over 13 bases. Per germline, CDR1 ENHRY and CDR2 SYGVKD. After removal of 2 bases from V and 11 bases from J, the junction contained 11 bases not matched to a gene. The CDR3 is made up of 16 amino acids. Written as DNA, the CDR3 is TGTGCCATCAGTGAGGGACTAGCGGGAGATCACTATGAGCAGTACTTC. This translates into CAISEGLAGDHYEQYF.